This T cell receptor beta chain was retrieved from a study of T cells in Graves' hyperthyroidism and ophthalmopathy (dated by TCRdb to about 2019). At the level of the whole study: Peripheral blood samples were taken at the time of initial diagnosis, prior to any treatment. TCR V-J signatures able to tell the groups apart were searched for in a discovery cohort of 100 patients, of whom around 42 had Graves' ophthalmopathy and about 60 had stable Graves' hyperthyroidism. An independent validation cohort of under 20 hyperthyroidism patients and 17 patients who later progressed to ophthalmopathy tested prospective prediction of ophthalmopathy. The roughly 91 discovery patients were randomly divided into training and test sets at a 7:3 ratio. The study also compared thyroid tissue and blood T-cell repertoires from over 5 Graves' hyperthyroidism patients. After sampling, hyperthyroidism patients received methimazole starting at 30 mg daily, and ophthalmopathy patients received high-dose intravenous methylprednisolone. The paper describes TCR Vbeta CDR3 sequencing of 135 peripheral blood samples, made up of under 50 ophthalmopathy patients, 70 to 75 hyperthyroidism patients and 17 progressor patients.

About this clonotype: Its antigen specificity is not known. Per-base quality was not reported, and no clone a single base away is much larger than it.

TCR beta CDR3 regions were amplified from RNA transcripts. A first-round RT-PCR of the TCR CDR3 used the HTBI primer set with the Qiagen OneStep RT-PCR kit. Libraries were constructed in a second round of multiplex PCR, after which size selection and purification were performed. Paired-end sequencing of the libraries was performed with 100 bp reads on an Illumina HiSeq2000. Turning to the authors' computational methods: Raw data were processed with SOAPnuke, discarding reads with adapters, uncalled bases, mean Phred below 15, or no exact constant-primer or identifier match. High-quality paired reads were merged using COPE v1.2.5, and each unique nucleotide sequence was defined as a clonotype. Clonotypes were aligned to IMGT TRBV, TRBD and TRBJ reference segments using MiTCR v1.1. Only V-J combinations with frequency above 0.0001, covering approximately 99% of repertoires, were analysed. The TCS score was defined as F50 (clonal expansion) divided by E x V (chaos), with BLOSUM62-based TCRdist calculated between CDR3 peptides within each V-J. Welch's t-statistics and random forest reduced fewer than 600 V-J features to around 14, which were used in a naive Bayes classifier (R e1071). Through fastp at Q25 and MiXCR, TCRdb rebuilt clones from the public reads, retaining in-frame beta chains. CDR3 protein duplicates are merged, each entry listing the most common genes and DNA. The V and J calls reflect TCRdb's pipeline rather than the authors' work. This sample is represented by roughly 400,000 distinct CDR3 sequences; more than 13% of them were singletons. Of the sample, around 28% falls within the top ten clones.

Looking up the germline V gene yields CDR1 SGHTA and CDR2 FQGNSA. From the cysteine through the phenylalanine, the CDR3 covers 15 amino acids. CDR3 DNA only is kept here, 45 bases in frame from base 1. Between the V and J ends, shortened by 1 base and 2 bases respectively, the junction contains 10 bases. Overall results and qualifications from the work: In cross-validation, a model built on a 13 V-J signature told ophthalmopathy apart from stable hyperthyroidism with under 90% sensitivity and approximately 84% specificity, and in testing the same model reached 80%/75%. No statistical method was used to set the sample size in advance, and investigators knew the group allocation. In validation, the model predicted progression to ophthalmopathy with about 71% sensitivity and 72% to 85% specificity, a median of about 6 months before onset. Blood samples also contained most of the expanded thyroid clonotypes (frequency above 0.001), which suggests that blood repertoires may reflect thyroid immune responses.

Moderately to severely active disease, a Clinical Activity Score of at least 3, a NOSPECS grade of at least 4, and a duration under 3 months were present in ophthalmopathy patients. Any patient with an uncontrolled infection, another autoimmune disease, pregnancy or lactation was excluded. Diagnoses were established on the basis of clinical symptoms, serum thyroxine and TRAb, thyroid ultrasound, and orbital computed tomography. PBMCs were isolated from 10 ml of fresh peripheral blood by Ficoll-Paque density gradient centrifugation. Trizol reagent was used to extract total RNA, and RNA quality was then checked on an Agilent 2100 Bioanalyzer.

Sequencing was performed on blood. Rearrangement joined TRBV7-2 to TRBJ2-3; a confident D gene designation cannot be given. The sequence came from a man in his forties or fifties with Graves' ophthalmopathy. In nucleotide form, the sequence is TGTGCCAGCAGCTTAGTGGCGGAGAACACAGATACGCAGTATTTT. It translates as CASSLVAENTDTQYF.